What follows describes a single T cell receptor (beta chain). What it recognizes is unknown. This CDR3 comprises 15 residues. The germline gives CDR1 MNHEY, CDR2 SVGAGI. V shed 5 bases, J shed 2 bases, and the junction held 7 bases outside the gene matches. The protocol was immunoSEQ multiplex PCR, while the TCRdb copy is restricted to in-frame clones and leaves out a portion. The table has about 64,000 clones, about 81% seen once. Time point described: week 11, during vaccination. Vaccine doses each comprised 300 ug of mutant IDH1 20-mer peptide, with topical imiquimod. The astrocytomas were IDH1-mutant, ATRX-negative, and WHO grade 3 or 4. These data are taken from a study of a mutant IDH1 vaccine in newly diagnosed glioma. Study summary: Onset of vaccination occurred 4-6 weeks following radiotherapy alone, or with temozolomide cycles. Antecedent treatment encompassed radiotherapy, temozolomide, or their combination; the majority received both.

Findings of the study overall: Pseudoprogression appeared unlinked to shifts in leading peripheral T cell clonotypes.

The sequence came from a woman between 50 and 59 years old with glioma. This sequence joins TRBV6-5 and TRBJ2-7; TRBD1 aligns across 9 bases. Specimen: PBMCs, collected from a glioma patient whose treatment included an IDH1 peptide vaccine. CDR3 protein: CASSIPGQGTYEQYF. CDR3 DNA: TGTGCCAGCAGTATCCCGGGACAGGGAACCTACGAGCAGTACTTC.